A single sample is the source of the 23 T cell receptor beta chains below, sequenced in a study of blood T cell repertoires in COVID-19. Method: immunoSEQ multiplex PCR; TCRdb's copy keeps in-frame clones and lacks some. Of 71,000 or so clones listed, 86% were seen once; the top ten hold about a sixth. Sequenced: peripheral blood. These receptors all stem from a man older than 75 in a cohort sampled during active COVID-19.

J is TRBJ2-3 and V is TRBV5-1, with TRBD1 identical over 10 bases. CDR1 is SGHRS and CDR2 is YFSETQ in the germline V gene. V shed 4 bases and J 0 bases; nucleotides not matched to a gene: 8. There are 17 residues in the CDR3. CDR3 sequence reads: CASSSRDRGTSTDTQYF. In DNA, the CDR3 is TGCGCCAGCAGCAGCAGGGACAGGGGAACGAGCACAGATACGCAGTATTTT.

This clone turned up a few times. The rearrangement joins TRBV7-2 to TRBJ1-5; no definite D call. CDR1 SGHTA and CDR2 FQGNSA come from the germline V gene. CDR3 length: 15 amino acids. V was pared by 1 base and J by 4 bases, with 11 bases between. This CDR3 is CASSLGAGKNQPQHF. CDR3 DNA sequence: TGTGCCAGCAGCTTAGGGGCGGGTAAGAATCAGCCCCAGCATTTT.

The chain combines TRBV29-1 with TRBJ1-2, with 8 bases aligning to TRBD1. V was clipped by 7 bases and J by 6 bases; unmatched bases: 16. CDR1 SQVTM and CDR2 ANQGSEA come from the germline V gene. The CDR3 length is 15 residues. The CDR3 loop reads CSATGPGGSAHGYTF. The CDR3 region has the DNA TGCAGCGCCACTGGCCCAGGGGGCAGTGCACATGGCTACACCTTC.

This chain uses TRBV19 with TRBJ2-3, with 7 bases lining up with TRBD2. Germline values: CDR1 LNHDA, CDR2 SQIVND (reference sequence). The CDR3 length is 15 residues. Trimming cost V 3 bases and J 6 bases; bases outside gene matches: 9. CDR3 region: CASSISGFPRDTQYF. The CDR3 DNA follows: TGTGCCAGTAGTATTAGCGGGTTTCCCCGGGATACGCAGTATTTT.

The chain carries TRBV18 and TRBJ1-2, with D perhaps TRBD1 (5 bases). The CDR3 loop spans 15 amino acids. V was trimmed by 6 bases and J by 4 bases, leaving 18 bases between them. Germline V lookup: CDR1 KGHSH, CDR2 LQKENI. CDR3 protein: CASSSDRLYIYGYTF. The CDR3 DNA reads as TGTGCCAGCTCGTCAGACAGACTTTATATCTATGGCTACACCTTC. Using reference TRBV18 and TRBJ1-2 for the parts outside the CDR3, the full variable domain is NAGVMQNPRHLVRRRGQEARLRCSPMKGHSHVYWYRQLPEEGLKFMVYLQKENIIDESGMPKERFSAEFPKEGPSILRIQQVVRGDSAAYFCASSSDRLYIYGYTFGSGTRLTVV.

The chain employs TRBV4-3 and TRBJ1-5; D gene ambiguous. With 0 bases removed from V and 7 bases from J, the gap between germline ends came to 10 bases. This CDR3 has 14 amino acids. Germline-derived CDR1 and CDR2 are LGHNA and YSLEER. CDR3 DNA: TGCGCCAGCAGCCAAGATCCGGGGAGGCAGCCCCAGCATTTT. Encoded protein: CASSQDPGRQPQHF.

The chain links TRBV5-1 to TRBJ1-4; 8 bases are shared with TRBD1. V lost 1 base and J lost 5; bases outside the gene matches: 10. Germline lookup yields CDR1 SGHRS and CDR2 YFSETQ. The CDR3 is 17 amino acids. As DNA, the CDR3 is TGCGCCAGCAGCTTGAGACCCGGGACAGGACAAAATGAAAAACTGTTTTTT. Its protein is CASSLRPGTGQNEKLFF.

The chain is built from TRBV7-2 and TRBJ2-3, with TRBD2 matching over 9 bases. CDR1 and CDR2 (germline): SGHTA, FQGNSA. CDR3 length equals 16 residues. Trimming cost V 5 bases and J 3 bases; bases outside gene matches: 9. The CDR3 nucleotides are TGTGCCAGCAGCCCCGGGACTAGCATTAGTACAGATACGCAGTATTTT. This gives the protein CASSPGTSISTDTQYF.

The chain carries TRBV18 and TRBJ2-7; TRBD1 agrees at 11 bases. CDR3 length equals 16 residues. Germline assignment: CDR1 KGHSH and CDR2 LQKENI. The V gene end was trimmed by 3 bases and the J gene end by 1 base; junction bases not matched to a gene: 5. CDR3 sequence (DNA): TGTGCCAGCTCACCGTCCGGGACAGGGGGTTCCTACGAGCAGTACTTC. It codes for CASSPSGTGGSYEQYF.

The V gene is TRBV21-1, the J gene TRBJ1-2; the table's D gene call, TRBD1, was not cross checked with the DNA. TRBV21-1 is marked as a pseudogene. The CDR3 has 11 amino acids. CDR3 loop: CARRTDYGYTF. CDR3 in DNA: TGTGCCAGAAGGACAGACTATGGCTACACCTTC.

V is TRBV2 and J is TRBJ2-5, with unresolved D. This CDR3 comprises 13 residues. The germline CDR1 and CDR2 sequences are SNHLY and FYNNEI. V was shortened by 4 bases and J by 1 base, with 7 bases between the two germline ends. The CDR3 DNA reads TGTGCCAGCAGTGCGGGTCCCCAAGAGACCCAGTACTTC. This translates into CASSAGPQETQYF.

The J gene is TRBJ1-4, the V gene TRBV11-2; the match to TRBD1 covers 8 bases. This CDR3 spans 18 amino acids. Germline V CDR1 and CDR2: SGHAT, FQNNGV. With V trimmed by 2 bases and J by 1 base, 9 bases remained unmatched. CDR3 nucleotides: TGTGCCAGCAGCTTACGGGACAGGATCATCTTAACTAATGAAAAACTGTTTTTT. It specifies CASSLRDRIILTNEKLFF.

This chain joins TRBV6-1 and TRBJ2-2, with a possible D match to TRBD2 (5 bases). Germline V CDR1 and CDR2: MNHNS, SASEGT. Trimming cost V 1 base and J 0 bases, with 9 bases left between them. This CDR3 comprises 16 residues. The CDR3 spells CASSEVRRPNTGELFF. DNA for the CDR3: TGTGCCAGCAGTGAAGTTCGGAGGCCGAACACCGGGGAGCTGTTTTTT.

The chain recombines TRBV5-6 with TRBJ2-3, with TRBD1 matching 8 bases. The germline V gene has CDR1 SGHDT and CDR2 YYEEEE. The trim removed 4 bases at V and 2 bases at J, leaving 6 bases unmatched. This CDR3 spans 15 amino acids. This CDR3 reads CASSPLQGVTDTQYF. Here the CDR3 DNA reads TGTGCCAGCAGCCCACTACAGGGGGTCACAGATACGCAGTATTTT. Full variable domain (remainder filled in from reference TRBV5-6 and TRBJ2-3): DAGVTQSPTHLIKTRGQQVTLRCSPKSGHDTVSWYQQALGQGPQFIFQYYEEEERQRGNFPDRFSGHQFPNYSSELNVNALLLGDSALYLCASSPLQGVTDTQYFGPGTRLTVL.

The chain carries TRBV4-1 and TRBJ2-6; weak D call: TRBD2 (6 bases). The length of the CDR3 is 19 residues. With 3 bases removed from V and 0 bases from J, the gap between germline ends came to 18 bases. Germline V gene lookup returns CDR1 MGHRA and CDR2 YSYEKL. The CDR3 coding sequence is TGCGCCAGCAGCCACCCCTCGCGGCGGAGGGACTCTGGGGCCAACGTCCTGACTTTC. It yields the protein CASSHPSRRRDSGANVLTF.

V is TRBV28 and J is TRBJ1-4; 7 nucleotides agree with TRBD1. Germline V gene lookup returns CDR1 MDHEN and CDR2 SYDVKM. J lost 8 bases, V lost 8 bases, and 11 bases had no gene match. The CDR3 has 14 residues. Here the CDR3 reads CASGPTGVKEKLFF. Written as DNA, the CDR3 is TGTGCCAGCGGACCAACAGGGGTAAAGGAAAAACTGTTTTTT.

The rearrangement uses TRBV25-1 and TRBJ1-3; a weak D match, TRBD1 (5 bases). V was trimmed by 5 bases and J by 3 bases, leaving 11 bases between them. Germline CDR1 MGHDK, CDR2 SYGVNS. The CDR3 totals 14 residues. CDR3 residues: CASSLAGVGNTIYF. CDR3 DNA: TGTGCCAGCAGTTTGGCGGGGGTTGGAAACACCATATATTTT.

The CDR3 loop reads CASSPNDRGVGGYTF. The CDR3 DNA sequence: TGTGCCAGCAGTCCCAACGACAGGGGAGTGGGCGGCTACACCTTC. The chain uses TRBV27 and TRBJ1-2; TRBD1 matches at 8 bases. V was pared by 5 bases and J by 8 bases, with 13 bases of the junction left unmatched. The CDR3 has 15 amino acids. CDR1 and CDR2 (germline): MNHEY, SMNVEV (reference sequence).

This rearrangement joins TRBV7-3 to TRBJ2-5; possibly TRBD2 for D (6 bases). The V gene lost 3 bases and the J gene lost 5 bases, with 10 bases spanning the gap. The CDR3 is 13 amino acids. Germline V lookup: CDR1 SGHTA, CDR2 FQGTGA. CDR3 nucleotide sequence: TGTGCCAGCAGCTTGAGAGGGAGGGAGACCCAGTACTTC. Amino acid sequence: CASSLRGRETQYF. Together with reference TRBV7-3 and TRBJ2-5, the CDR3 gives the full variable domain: GAGVSQTPSNKVTEKGKYVELRCDPISGHTALYWYRQSLGQGPEFLIYFQGTGAADDSGLPNDRFFAVRPEGSVSTLKIQRTERGDSAVYLCASSLRGRETQYFGPGTRLLVL.

CDR3 in DNA: TGTGCCAGCAGCGGAGGAGCTAACACTGAAGCTTTCTTT. Amino acid sequence: CASSGGANTEAFF. The genes are TRBV2 and TRBJ1-1; D is uncertain. Trimming stripped 6 bases from V and 2 bases from J, with 10 bases between. The CDR3 is 13 residues long. Germline V gene lookup returns CDR1 SNHLY and CDR2 FYNNEI.

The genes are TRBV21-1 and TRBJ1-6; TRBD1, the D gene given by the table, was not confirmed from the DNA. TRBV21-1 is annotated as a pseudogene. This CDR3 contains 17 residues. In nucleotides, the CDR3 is TGTGCCAGCAGCTTCTCATTAAAGGGGCGGAATAATTCACCCCTCCACTTT. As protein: CASSFSLKGRNNSPLHF.

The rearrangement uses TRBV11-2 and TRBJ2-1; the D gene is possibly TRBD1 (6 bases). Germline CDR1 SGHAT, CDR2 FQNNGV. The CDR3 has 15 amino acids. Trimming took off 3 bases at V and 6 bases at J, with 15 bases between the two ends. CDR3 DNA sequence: TGTGCCAGCAGCTTCCTACAGGGTATCGGCAATGAGCAGTTCTTC. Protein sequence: CASSFLQGIGNEQFF. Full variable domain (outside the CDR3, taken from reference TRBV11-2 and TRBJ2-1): EAGVAQSPRYKIIEKRQSVAFWCNPISGHATLYWYQQILGQGPKLLIQFQNNGVVDDSQLPKDRFSAERLKGVDSTLKIQPAKLEDSAVYLCASSFLQGIGNEQFFGPGTRLTVL.

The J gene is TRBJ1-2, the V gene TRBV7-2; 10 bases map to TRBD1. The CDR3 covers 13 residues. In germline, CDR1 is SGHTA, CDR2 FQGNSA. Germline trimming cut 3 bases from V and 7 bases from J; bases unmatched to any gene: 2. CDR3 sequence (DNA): TGTGCCAGCAGCTTGACAGGGGGCCTTGGCTACACCTTC. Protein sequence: CASSLTGGLGYTF.